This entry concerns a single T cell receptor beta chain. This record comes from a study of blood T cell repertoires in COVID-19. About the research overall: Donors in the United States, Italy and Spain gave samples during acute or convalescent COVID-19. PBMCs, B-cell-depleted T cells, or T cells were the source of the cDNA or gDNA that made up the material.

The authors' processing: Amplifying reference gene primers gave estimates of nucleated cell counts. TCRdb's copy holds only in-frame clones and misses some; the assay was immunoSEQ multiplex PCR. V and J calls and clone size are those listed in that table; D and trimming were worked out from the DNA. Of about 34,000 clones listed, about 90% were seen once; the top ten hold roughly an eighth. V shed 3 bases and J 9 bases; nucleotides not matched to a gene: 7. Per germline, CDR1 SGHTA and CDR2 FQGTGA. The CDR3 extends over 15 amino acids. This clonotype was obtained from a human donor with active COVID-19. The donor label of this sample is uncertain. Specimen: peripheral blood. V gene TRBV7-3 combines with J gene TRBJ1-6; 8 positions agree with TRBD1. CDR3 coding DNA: TGTGCCAGCAGCTTGACAGGGGTCGGGGGTTCACCCCTCCACTTT. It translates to CASSLTGVGGSPLHF.